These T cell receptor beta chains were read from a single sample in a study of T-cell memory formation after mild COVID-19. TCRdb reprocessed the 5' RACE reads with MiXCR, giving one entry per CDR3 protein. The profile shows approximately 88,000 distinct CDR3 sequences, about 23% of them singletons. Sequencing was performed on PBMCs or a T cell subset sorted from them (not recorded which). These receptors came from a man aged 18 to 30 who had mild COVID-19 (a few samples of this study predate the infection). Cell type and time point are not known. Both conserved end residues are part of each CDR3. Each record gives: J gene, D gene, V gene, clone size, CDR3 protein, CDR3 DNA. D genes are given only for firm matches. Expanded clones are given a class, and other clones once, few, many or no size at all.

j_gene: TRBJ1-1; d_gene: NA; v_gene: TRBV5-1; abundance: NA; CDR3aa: CASSWNTNTEAFF; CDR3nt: TGCGCCAGCAGCTGGAATACAAACACTGAAGCTTTCTTT
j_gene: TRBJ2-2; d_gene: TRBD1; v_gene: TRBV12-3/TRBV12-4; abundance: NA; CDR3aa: CASRSDREDIGELFF; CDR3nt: TGTGCCAGCAGGTCGGACAGGGAGGACATCGGGGAGCTGTTTTTT
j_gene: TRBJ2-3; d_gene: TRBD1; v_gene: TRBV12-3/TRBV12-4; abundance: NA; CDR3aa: CASSLSTGEWDTQYF; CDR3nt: TGTGCCAGCAGTTTATCCACAGGGGAATGGGATACGCAGTATTTT
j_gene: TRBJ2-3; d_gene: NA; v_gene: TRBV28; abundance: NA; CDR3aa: CASSLEQLTDTQYF; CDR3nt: TGTGCCAGCAGTTTAGAACAGCTCACAGATACGCAGTATTTT
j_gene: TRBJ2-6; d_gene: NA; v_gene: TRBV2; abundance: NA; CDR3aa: CASERVAGANVLTF; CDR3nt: TGTGCCAGCGAAAGAGTTGCTGGGGCCAACGTCCTGACTTTC
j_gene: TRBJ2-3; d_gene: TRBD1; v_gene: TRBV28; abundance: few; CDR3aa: CASSPGTGVADTQYF; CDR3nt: TGTGCCAGCAGTCCCGGGACAGGGGTAGCAGATACGCAGTATTTT
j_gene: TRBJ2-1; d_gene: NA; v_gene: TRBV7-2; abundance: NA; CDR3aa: CASSFGTSNEQFF; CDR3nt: TGTGCCAGCAGCTTCGGGACTTCCAATGAGCAGTTCTTC
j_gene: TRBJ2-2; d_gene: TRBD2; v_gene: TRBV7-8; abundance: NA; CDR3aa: CASSQLAGGYANTGELFF; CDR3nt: TGTGCCAGCAGCCAACTAGCGGGGGGCTACGCGAACACCGGGGAGCTGTTTTTT
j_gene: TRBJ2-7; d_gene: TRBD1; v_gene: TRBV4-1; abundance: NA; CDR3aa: CASSQSRADRRSYEQYF; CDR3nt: TGCGCCAGCAGCCAAAGCAGGGCGGACAGGCGCTCCTACGAGCAGTACTTC
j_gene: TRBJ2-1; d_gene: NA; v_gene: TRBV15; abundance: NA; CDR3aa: CATSRTGAEQFF; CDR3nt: TGTGCCACCAGTAGAACGGGGGCTGAGCAGTTCTTC
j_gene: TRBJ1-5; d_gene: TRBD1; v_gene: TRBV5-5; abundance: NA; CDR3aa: CASSQFGTENQPQHF; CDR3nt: TGTGCCAGCAGCCAATTCGGGACAGAAAATCAGCCCCAGCATTTT
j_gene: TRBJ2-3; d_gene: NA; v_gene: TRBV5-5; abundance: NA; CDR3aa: CASSLWATDTQYF; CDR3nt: TGTGCCAGCAGCTTGTGGGCGACAGATACGCAGTATTTT
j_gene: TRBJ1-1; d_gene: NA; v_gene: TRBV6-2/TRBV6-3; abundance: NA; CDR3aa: CASGKVLGVGTEAFF; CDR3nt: TGTGCCAGCGGAAAAGTCTTGGGAGTTGGGACTGAAGCTTTCTTT
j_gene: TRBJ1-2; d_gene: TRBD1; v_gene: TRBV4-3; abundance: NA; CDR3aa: CASSQDPGQMGYGYTF; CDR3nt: TGCGCCAGCAGCCAAGACCCGGGACAGATGGGGTATGGCTACACCTTC
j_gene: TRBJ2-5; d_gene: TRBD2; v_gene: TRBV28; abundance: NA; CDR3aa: CASSPRGGRIQETQYF; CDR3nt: TGTGCCAGCAGTCCCCGCGGGGGGAGGATTCAAGAGACCCAGTACTTC
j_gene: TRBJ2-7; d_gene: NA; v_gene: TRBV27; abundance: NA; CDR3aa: CASSSGMRRSYEQYF; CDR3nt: TGTGCCAGCAGTTCCGGGATGAGGCGTTCCTACGAGCAGTACTTC
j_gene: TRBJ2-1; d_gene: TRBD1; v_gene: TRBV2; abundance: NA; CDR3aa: CASSRGQTLSYNEQFF; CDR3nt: TGTGCCAGCAGTCGGGGACAGACACTCTCCTACAATGAGCAGTTCTTC
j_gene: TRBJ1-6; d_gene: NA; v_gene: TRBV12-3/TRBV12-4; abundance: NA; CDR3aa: CASSFGQARGSPLHF; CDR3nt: TGTGCCAGCAGTTTCGGGCAAGCTAGGGGGTCACCCCTCCACTTT
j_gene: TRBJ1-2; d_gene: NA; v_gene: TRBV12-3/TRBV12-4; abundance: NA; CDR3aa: CASSHLGGGYTF; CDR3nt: TGTGCCAGCAGTCACCTCGGGGGAGGCTACACCTTC
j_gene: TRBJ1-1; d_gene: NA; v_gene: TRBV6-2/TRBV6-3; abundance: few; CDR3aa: CASSHDRPNTEAFF; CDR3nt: TGTGCCAGCAGCCACGACAGGCCCAACACTGAAGCTTTCTTT
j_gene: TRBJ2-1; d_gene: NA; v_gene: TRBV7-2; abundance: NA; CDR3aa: CASSLAPAGRNEQFF; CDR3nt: TGTGCCAGCAGCTTAGCACCTGCGGGGAGGAATGAGCAGTTCTTC
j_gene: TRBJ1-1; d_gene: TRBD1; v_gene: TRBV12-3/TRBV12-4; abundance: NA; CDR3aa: CASSSGTDNTEAFF; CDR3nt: TGTGCCAGCAGTTCCGGGACAGACAACACTGAAGCTTTCTTT
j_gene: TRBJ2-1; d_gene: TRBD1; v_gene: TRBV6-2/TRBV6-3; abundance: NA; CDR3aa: CASSYSFTGGSNNEQFF; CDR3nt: TGTGCCAGCAGTTACTCTTTCACAGGGGGCAGCAACAATGAGCAGTTCTTC
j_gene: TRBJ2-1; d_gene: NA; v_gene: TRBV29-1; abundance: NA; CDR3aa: CSVAERPYPYNEQFF; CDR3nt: TGCAGCGTTGCGGAGAGGCCGTACCCCTACAATGAGCAGTTCTTC
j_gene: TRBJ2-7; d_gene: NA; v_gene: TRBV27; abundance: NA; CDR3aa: CASSWAGSYEQYF; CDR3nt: TGTGCCAGCAGTTGGGCAGGTTCCTACGAGCAGTACTTC
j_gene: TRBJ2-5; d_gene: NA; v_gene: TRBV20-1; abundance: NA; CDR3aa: CSARDPSGRAGTQYF; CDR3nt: TGCAGTGCTAGAGACCCCTCCGGCAGGGCGGGGACCCAGTACTTC
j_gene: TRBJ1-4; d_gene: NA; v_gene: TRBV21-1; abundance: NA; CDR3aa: CASSKPTEHNEKLFF; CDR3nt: TGTGCCAGCAGCAAACCGACAGAGCATAATGAAAAACTGTTTTTT
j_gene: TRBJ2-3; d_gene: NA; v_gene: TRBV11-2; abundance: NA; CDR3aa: CASSLGGGVRDTQYF; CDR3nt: TGTGCCAGCAGCCTGGGGGGCGGGGTGAGAGATACGCAGTATTTT
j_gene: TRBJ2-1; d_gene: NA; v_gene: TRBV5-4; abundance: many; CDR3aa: CASSLSYNEQFF; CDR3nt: TGTGCCAGCAGCTTGTCCTACAATGAGCAGTTCTTC
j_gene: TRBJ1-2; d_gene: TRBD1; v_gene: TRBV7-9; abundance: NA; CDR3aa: CASSMSLYGQGRDGYTF; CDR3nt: TGTGCCAGCAGCATGAGCCTCTATGGACAGGGGAGGGATGGCTACACCTTC
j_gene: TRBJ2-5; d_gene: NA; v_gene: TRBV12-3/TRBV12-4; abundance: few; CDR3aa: CASSLFIQETQYF; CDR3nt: TGTGCCAGCAGTTTATTTATACAAGAGACCCAGTACTTC
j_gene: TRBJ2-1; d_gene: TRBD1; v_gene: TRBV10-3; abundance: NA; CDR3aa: CAISEGQGAYEQFF; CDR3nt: TGTGCCATCAGTGAGGGACAGGGGGCATATGAGCAGTTCTTC
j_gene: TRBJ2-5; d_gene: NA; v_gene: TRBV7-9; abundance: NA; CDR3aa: CASSLPGSTGETQYF; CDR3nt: TGTGCCAGCAGCTTACCTGGGTCTACCGGGGAGACCCAGTACTTC
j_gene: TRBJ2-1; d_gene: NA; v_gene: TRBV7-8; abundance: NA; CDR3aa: CASSLVGGYNEQFF; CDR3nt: TGTGCCAGCAGCTTAGTCGGAGGCTACAATGAGCAGTTCTTC
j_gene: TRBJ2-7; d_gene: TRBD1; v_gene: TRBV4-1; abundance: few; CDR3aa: CASSHADRALYEQYF; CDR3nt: TGCGCCAGCAGCCATGCGGACAGGGCACTCTACGAGCAGTACTTC
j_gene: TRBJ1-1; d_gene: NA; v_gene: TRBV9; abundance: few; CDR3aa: CASSDGGGNTEAFF; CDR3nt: TGTGCCAGCAGCGATGGAGGGGGGAACACTGAAGCTTTCTTT
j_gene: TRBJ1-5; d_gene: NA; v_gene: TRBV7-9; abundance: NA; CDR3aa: CASSAGAGVTLSNQPQHF; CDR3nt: TGTGCCAGCAGCGCGGGGGCGGGGGTGACGCTAAGCAATCAGCCCCAGCATTTT
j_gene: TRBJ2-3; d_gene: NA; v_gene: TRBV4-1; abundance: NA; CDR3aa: CASSQLVLGGDTQYF; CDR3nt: TGCGCCAGCAGCCAACTGGTCCTCGGCGGAGATACGCAGTATTTT
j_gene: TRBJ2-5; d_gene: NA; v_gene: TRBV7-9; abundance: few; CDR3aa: CASSSTGASAKETQYF; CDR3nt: TGTGCCAGCAGCTCGACCGGGGCCTCGGCGAAGGAGACCCAGTACTTC
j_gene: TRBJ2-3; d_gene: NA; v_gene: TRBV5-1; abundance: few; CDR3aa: CASNGPDTQYF; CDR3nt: TGCGCCAGCAATGGCCCCGATACGCAGTATTTT
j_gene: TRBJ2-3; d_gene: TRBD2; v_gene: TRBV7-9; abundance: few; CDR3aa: CASSQTLAGRGTDTQYF; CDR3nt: TGTGCCAGCAGCCAAACCCTAGCGGGGAGAGGCACAGATACGCAGTATTTT
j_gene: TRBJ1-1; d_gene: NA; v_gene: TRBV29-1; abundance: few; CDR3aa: CSVPGENTEAFF; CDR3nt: TGCAGCGTCCCTGGTGAGAACACTGAAGCTTTCTTT
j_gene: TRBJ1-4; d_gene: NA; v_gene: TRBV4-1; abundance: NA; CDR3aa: CASSQRGGEEKLFF; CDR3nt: TGCGCCAGCAGCCAGCGGGGGGGAGAGGAAAAACTGTTTTTT
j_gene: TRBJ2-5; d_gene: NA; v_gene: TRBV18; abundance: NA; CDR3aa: CASSPRGISRETQYF; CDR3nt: TGTGCCAGCTCACCACGAGGAATATCGAGAGAGACCCAGTACTTC
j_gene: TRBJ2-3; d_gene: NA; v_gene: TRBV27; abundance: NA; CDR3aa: CASRDLAGGDTQYF; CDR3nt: TGTGCCAGCAGAGATTTAGCCGGTGGAGATACGCAGTATTTT
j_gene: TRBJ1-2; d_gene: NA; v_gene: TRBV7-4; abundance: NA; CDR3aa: CASSPADGGNGYTF; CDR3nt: TGTGCCAGCAGCCCCGCAGACGGGGGAAATGGCTACACCTTC
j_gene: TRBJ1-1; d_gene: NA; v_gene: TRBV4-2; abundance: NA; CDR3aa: CASSDGGAEAFF; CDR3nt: TGTGCCAGCAGCGACGGGGGCGCTGAAGCTTTCTTT
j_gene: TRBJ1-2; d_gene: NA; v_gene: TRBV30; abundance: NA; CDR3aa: CAWRFRANYGYTF; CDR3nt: TGTGCCTGGAGGTTCAGGGCCAACTATGGCTACACCTTC